This TCR beta chain came from a study of T cells after somatic rescue of genetic block. Generated by immunoSEQ multiplex PCR, the TCRdb table keeps only in-frame clones and is missing some. Altogether some 90,000 clones are present, about 90% being singletons, with the ten largest covering roughly 1.7%. This clone was recorded only once. The CDR3 has 13 amino acids. From germline, CDR1 is MNHEY and CDR2 SVGAGI. V was clipped by 4 bases and J by 1 base, with 7 bases between them. The origin of this receptor is a woman younger than 30. This chain connects TRBV6-5 to TRBJ2-5; D is undetermined. What was sequenced was peripheral blood mononuclear cells (PBMCs). CDR3: CASSSTAQETQYF. Written as DNA, the CDR3 is TGTGCCAGCAGTTCCACGGCCCAAGAGACCCAGTACTTC.